This T cell receptor (beta chain) originates from a study of shared clonotypes between healthy human individuals. Overall study findings and caveats: Sharing across four donors was highest in naive CD4 (around 5%) and lowest in memory CD8 (around 0.4%).

Repertoires were generated with immunoSEQ multiplex PCR, while TCRdb's copy carries only in-frame clones and drops some. Of millions of clones in the sample, around 95% were seen once. V lost 3 bases to trimming and J lost 5 bases, with 13 bases between them. The CDR3 sequence is 14 residues long. From germline, CDR1 is SEHNR and CDR2 FQNEAQ (reference sequence). Concerning this clone itself: Its antigen is unidentified.

Sequenced material: naive CD4+ T cells sorted from blood. The sample's subset: CD45RA+ positively selected. The clonotype was recovered from a man between 18 and 29 years old in good health. The chain uses TRBV7-9 and TRBJ2-5; D call uncertain. CDR3 loop: CASSFSLVLETQYF. CDR3 nucleotides: TGTGCCAGCAGCTTCTCGCTGGTTCTGGAGACCCAGTACTTC. Full variable domain (rest looked up from reference TRBV7-9 and TRBJ2-5): DTGVSQNPRHKITKRGQNVTFRCDPISEHNRLYWYRQTLGQGPEFLTYFQNEAQLEKSRLLSDRFSAERPKGSFSTLEIQRTEQGDSAMYLCASSFSLVLETQYFGPGTRLLVL.